The TCR beta chain described here comes from a study of response to subunit inactivated influenza vaccine. TCRdb analysed the RT-PCR reads with MiXCR anew, one entry per CDR3 protein. This sample has more than 200,000 distinct CDR3 sequences, with 12% found just once. The germline gives CDR1 LNHNV, CDR2 YYDKDF (reference sequence). The CDR3 is 15 amino acids. V shed 3 bases and J 6 bases; nucleotides not matched to a gene: 7. The rearrangement links TRBV15 to TRBJ2-7; 11 positions agree with TRBD1. The receptor's source is a man aged 45-65 years who received an inactivated influenza vaccine. Here the sequenced sample was non-naive T cells sorted from PBMCs, taken 14 to 15 days before vaccination. CDR3 sequence (DNA): TGTGCCACCAGCAGGGTAGGACAGGGGGCCGGCGAGCAGTACTTC. It translates to CATSRVGQGAGEQYF.